The rows below give T cell receptor beta chains drawn from one sample of a study of blood T cell repertoires in COVID-19. Sequenced by immunoSEQ multiplex PCR; TCRdb stores in-frame clones only, minus some. The data contain about 360,000 clones, 88% of them singletons. The sequencing sample was made of PBMCs or T cells enriched from blood (not recorded which). Receptors were obtained from a woman in her thirties or forties with acute COVID-19. CDR3s leave out the opening cysteine and the closing phenylalanine or tryptophan.

TRBV7-9	TRBJ1-4	ASSFGTYNEKLF
TRBV20-1	TRBJ2-5	SAKTEDTQY
TRBV5-1	TRBJ1-1	ASSLKTGMWNTEAF
TRBV6-5	TRBJ2-7	ASSYRDKAYEQY
TRBV20-1	TRBJ2-1	SASSREQSTNEQF
TRBV16	TRBJ2-1	ASLLDLSYNEQF
TRBV5-1	TRBJ1-2	ASRATTGFSGYT
TRBV7-9	TRBJ2-1	ASSPLGRDRGYNEQF
TRBV7-9	TRBJ1-5	ASSLDRAVQPQH
TRBV29-1	TRBJ2-5	SVRFSANQETQY
TRBV7-9	TRBJ1-2	ASTLTGTGYGYT
TRBV6-6	TRBJ1-6	ASSYSLGEPSPLH
TRBV5-1	TRBJ2-1	ASSLATGVNEQF
TRBV6-6	TRBJ2-2	ASLSNTGELF
TRBV7-8	TRBJ1-3	ASSLDRSAGNTIY
TRBV6-6	TRBJ1-6	ASSLRQGLPLH
TRBV30	TRBJ1-2	AWSVPLGGTSYGYT
TRBV9	TRBJ2-7	ASSVNPGPSYEQY
TRBV20-1	TRBJ1-1	SALQAEAF
TRBV5-8	TRBJ1-4	ASSLGSTGGRGEKLF
TRBV11-2	TRBJ2-1	ASSLGTVILQGNEQF
TRBV2	TRBJ1-4	ASSQLKGVGEKLF
TRBV18	TRBJ2-1	ASSPSGGVYNEQF
TRBV11-2	TRBJ1-2	ASSSVFRSYT
TRBV24-1	TRBJ2-2	ATSDFWRGANTGELF
TRBV30	TRBJ2-1	AWSPSSYNEQF
TRBV5-1	TRBJ2-7	ASSLEGQGSEQY
TRBV10-3	TRBJ1-4	AISDSSQGSNEKLF
TRBV9	TRBJ2-2	ASSMGLAGINTGELF
TRBV12-3/TRBV12-4	TRBJ1-1	ASSLGENTEAF
TRBV10-2	TRBJ2-1	ASQPLGGESYNEQF
TRBV2	TRBJ2-1	ASIRRLAGGIDLSYNEQF
TRBV9	TRBJ1-1	ASSVGRGRNTEAF
TRBV7-7	TRBJ2-5	ASSLMAKETQY
TRBV30	TRBJ1-1	AWSVLGRMNTEAF
TRBV6-5	TRBJ1-1	ASSSLGGGNTEAF
TRBV9	TRBJ2-7	ASSVLAGASYEQY
TRBV6-5	TRBJ1-2	ASSYGQVYGYT
TRBV11-2	TRBJ1-6	ASSLEGGSPLH
TRBV6-5	TRBJ1-1	ASRPGQGWNTEAF
TRBV30	TRBJ2-7	AWSRIEGNEQY
TRBV24-1	TRBJ1-2	ATSSGDYGYT
TRBV12-2	TRBJ1-2	ASRFGTVYGYT
TRBV15	TRBJ2-5	ATSRDRLQETQY
TRBV29-1	TRBJ1-2	SVEKGGGYT
TRBV7-8	TRBJ2-7	ASSQSRTSASYEQY
TRBV12-3/TRBV12-4	TRBJ2-2	ASTTQGTGELF
TRBV27	TRBJ2-7	ASSLRDTSYEQY
TRBV3-1/TRBV3-2	TRBJ1-6	ASSQTASYNSPLH
TRBV6-1	TRBJ1-2	ASSEARGVGYT
TRBV29-1	TRBJ1-4	SALGQAREKLF
TRBV27	TRBJ1-4	ASRRDRGSTNEKLF
TRBV2	TRBJ2-1	ASTQASYNEQF
TRBV15	TRBJ1-3	ATSFRGSGNTIY